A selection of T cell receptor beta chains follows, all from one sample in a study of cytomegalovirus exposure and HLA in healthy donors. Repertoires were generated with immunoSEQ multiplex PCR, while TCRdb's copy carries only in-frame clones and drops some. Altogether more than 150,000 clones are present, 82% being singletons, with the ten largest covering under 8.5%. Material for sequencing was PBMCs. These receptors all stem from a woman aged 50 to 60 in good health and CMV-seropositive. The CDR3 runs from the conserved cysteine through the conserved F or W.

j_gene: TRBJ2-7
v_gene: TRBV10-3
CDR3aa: CAITGTGEGEQYF

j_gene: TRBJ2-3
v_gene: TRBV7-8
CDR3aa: CASSQQGYTDTQYF

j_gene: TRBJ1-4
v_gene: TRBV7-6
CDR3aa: CASSLVATGINEKLFF

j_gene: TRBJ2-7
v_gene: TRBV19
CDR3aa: CASSISGLAGTYEQYF

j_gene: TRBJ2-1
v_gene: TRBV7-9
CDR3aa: CASSLSMTGWNEQFF

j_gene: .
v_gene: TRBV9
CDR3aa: CASSVTSGDSYEQYF

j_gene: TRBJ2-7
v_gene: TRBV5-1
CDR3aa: CASSLGGMSSYEQYF

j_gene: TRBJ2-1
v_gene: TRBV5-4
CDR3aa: CASSTGNEQFF

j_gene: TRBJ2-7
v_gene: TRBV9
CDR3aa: CASSPQGAYVYEQYF

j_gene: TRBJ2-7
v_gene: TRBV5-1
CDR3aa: CASSLPGQWDEQYF

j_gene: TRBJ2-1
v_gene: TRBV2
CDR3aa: CASGGSRLAGQTYNEQFF